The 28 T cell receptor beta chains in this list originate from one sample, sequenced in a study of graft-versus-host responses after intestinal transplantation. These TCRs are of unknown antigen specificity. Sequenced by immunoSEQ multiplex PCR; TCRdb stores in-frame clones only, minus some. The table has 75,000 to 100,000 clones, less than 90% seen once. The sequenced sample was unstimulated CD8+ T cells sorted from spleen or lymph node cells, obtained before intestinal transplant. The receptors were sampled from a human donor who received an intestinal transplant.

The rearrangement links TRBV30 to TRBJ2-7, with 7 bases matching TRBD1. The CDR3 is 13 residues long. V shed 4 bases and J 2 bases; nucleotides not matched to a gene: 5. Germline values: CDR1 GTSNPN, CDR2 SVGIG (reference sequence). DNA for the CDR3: TGTGCCTGGATTCGGGACAGTACCTACGAGCAGTACTTC. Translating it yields CAWIRDSTYEQYF.

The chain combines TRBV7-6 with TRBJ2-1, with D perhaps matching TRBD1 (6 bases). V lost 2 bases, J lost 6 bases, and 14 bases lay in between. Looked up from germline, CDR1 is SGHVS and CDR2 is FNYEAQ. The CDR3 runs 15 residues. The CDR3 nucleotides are TGTGCCAGCAGCTTATATACCCCGACAGGCAATGAGCAGTTCTTC. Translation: CASSLYTPTGNEQFF. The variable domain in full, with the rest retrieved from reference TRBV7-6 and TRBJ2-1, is GAGVSQSPRYKVTKRGQDVALRCDPISGHVSLYWYRQALGQGPEFLTYFNYEAQQDKSGLPNDRFSAERPEGSISTLTIQRTEQRDSAMYRCASSLYTPTGNEQFFGPGTRLTVL.

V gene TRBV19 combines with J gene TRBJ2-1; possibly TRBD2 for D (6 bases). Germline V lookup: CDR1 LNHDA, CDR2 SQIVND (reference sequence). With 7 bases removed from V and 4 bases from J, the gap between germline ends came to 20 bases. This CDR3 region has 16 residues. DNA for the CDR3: TGTGCCAGTACCACGGGAGTGAATGGGATTTACAATGAGCAGTTCTTC. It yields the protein CASTTGVNGIYNEQFF.

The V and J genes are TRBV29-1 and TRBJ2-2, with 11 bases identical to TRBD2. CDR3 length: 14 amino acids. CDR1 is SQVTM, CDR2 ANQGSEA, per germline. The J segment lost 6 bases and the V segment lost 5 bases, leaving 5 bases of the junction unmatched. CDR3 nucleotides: TGCAGCGTTATACTAGCGGGAGATTCCGGGGAGCTGTTTTTT. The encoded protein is CSVILAGDSGELFF.

The CDR3 DNA is TGTGCCAGCTCACCGGTCAGCAGCCACACTGAAGCTTTCTTT. Protein sequence: CASSPVSSHTEAFF. The V and J genes are TRBV18 and TRBJ1-1; D call uncertain. CDR1 and CDR2 (germline): KGHSH, LQKENI. The V end was cut by 3 bases, the J end by 3 bases, with 11 bases between. The CDR3 is made up of 14 amino acids.

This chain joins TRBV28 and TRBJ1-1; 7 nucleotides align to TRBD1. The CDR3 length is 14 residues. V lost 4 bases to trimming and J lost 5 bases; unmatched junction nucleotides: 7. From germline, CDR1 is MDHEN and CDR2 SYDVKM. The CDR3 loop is CASSSLDRPTEAFF. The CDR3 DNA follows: TGTGCCAGCAGTTCCCTGGACAGGCCTACTGAAGCTTTCTTT.

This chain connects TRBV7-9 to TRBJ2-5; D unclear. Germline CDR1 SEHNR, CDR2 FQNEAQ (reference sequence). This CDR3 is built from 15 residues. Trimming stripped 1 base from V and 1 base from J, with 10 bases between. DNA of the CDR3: TGTGCCAGCAGCTTAGTTAACACCCTCCAAGAGACCCAGTACTTC. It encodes CASSLVNTLQETQYF. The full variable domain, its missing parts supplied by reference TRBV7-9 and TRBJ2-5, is DTGVSQNPRHKITKRGQNVTFRCDPISEHNRLYWYRQTLGQGPEFLTYFQNEAQLEKSRLLSDRFSAERPKGSFSTLEIQRTEQGDSAMYLCASSLVNTLQETQYFGPGTRLLVL.

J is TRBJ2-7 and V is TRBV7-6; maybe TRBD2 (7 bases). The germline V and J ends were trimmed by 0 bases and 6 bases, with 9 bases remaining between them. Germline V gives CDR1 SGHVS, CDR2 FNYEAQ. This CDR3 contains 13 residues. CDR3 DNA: TGTGCCAGCAGCTTAGCGGGGGGGCTCGAGCAGTACTTC. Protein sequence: CASSLAGGLEQYF.

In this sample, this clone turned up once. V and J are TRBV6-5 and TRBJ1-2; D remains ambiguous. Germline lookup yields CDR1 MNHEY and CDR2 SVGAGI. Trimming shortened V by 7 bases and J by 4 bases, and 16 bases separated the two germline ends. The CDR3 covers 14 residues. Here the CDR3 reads CASKQRHYFYGYTF. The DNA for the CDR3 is TGTGCCAGCAAACAGCGACACTATTTCTATGGCTACACCTTC.

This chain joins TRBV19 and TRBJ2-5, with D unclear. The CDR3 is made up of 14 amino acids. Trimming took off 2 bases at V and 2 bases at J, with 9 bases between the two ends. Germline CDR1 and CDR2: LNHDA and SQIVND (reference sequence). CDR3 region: CASSIPGEQETQYF. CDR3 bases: TGTGCCAGTAGTATACCTGGGGAACAAGAGACCCAGTACTTC.

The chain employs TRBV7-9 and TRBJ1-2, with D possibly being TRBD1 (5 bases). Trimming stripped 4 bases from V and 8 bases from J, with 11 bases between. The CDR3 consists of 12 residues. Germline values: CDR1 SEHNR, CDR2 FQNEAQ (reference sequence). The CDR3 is CASSSARGGYTF. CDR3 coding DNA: TGTGCCAGCAGCTCGGCTAGGGGCGGCTACACCTTC.

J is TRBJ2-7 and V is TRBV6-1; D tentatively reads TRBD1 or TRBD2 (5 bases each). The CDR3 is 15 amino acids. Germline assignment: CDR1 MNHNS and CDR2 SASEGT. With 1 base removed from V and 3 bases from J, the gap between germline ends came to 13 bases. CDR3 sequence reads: CASSEVGGENYEQYF. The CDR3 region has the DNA TGTGCCAGCAGTGAAGTTGGGGGAGAGAACTACGAGCAGTACTTC.

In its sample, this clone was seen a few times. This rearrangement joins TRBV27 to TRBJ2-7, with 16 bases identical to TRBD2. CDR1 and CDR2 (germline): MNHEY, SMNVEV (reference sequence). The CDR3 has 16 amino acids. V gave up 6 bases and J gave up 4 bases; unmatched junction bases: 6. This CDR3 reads CASSLGTSGGGYEQYF. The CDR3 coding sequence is TGTGCCAGCAGCCTGGGGACTAGCGGGGGGGGATACGAGCAGTACTTC.

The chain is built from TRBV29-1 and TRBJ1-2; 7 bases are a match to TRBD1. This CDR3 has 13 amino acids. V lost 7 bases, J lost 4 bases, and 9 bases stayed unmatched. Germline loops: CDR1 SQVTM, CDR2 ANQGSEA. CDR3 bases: TGCAGCGCCCGGGACAGCGGGGTCTATGGCTACACCTTC. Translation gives CSARDSGVYGYTF. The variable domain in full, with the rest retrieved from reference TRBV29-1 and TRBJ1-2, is SAVISQKPSRDICQRGTSLTIQCQVDSQVTMMFWYRQQPGQSLTLIATANQGSEATYESGFVIDKFPISRPNLTFSTLTVSNMSPEDSSIYLCSARDSGVYGYTFGSGTRLTVV.

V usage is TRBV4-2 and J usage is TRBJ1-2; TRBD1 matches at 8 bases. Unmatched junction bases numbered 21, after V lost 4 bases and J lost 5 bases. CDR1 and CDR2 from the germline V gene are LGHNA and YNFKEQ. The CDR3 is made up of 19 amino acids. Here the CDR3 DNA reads TGTGCCAGCAGCCCTTACTTTACAGGGGGAAGTAGGGGATATTATGGCTACACCTTC. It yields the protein CASSPYFTGGSRGYYGYTF.

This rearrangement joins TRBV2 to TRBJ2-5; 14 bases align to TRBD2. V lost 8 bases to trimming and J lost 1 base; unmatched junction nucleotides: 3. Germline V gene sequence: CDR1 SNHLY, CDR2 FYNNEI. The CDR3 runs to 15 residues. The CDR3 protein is CASAGLAGVQETQYF. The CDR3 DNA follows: TGTGCCAGCGCGGGACTAGCGGGGGTCCAAGAGACCCAGTACTTC.

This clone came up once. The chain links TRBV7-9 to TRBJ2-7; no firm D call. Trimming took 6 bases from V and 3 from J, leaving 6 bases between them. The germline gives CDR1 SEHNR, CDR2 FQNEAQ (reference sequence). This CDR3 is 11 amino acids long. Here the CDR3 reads CASRSHYEQYF. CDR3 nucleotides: TGTGCCAGCAGATCCCACTACGAGCAGTACTTC.

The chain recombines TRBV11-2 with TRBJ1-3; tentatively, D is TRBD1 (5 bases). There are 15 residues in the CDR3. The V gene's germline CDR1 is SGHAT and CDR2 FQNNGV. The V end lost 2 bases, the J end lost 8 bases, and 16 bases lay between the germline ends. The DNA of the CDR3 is TGTGCCAGCAGCTTATTCCGGGGGGGTTGGGACACCATATATTTT. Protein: CASSLFRGGWDTIYF.

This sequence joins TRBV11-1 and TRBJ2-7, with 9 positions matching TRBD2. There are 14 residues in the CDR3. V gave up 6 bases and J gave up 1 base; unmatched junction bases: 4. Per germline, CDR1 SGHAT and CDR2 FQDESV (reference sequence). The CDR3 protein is CASSLAGSSYEQYF. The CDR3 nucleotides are TGTGCCAGCAGTCTAGCGGGATCATCCTACGAGCAGTACTTC.

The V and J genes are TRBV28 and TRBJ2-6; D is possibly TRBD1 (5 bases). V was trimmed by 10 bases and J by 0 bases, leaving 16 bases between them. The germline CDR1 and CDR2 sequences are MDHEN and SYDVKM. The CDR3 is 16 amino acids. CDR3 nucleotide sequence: TGTGCCACCAAGACAGAACCCGTCTCTGGGGCCAACGTCCTGACTTTC. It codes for CATKTEPVSGANVLTF.

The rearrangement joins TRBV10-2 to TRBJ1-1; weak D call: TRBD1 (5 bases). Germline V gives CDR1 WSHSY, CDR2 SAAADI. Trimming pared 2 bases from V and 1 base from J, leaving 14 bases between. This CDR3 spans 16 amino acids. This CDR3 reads CASSEGGGLKNTEAFF. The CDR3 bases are TGCGCCAGCAGTGAGGGGGGGGGACTGAAGAACACTGAAGCTTTCTTT.

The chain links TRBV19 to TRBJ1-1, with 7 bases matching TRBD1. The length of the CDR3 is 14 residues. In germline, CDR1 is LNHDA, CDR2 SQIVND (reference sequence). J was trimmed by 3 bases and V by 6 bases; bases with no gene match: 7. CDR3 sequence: CASSLGQVYTEAFF. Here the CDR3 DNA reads TGTGCCAGTAGCCTCGGACAGGTTTACACTGAAGCTTTCTTT.

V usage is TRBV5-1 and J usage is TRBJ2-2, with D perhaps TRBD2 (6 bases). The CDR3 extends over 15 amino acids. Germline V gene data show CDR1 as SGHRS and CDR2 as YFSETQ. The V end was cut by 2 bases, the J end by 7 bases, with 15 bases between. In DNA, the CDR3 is TGCGCCAGCAGCTTTGATGTCGGGGGTCTCGGGGAGCTGTTTTTT. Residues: CASSFDVGGLGELFF.

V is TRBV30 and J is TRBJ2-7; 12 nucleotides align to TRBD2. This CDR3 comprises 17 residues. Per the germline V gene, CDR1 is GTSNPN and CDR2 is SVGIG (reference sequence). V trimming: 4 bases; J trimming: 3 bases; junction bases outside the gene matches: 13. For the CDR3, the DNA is TGTGCCTGGATAAGGACTAGCGGGATTCAATTGTACTACGAGCAGTACTTC. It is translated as CAWIRTSGIQLYYEQYF.

DNA for the CDR3: TGTGCCAGCAGCTTGGAGCAGGACCTGAACACTGAAGCTTTCTTT. This encodes CASSLEQDLNTEAFF. This rearrangement joins TRBV5-4 to TRBJ1-1; D gene ambiguous. Looked up from germline, CDR1 is SGHNT and CDR2 is YYREEE (reference sequence). This CDR3 comprises 15 residues. V shed 0 bases and J shed 0 bases, with 9 bases lying between them.

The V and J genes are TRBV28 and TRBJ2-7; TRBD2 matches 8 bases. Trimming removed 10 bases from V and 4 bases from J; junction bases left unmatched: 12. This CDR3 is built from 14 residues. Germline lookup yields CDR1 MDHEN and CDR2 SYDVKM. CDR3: CATSGREVTYEQYF. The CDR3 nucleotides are TGTGCCACCTCGGGGCGGGAGGTCACGTACGAGCAGTACTTC.

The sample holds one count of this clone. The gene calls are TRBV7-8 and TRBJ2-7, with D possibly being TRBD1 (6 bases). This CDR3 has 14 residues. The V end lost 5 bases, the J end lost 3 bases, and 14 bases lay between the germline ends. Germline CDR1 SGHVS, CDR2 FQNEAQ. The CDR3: CASSITGHSYEQYF. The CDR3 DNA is TGTGCCAGCAGCATTACGGGACACAGCTACGAGCAGTACTTC.

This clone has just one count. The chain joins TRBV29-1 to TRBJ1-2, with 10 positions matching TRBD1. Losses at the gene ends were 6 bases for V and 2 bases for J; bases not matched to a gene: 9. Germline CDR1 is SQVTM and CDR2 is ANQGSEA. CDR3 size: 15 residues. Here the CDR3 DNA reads TGCAGCGTGGACAGGGGGTTGAGTTTGAACTATGGCTACACCTTC. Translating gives CSVDRGLSLNYGYTF.